A selection of T cell receptor beta chains follows, all from one sample in a study of tumor-infiltrating lymphocytes in oesophageal squamous cell carcinoma. TCRdb re-derived calls from the PCR reads in MiXCR, one entry per CDR3 protein. The sample has 15,000 to 20,000 distinct CDR3 sequences, less than 50% seen once. Sequenced sample: normal esophageal tissue next to the tumor. The receptors originated from a female donor with esophageal squamous cell carcinoma. The CDR3 runs from the conserved cysteine through the conserved F or W. D genes are given only for firm matches. The size entry is marked missing in some rows and otherwise reads once, few, many or a size class.

clone size: NA; D gene: TRBD2; J gene: TRBJ2-7; V gene: TRBV12-3/TRBV12-4; CDR3 length: 14; CDR3 protein: CASSWTSGNNEQYF; CDR3 DNA: TGTGCCAGCAGCTGGACTAGCGGGAACAATGAGCAGTACTTC
clone size: once; D gene: NA; J gene: TRBJ1-4; V gene: TRBV6-5; CDR3 length: 16; CDR3 protein: CASSREVEQGNEKLFF; CDR3 DNA: TGTGCCAGCAGTCGGGAGGTGGAACAGGGAAATGAAAAACTGTTTTTT
clone size: NA; D gene: NA; J gene: TRBJ1-2; V gene: TRBV10-3; CDR3 length: 12; CDR3 protein: CAISEEAYGYTF; CDR3 DNA: TGTGCCATCAGTGAGGAGGCATATGGCTACACCTTC
clone size: few; D gene: NA; J gene: TRBJ2-1; V gene: TRBV7-6; CDR3 length: 15; CDR3 protein: CASSFVYGTHNEQFF; CDR3 DNA: TGTGCCAGCAGCTTCGTGTACGGGACCCACAATGAGCAGTTCTTC
clone size: NA; D gene: TRBD1; J gene: TRBJ1-1; V gene: TRBV20-1; CDR3 length: 13; CDR3 protein: CSAKRTGTTEAFF; CDR3 DNA: TGCAGTGCAAAAAGGACAGGGACCACTGAAGCTTTCTTT
clone size: NA; D gene: TRBD2; J gene: TRBJ2-1; V gene: TRBV7-3; CDR3 length: 16; CDR3 protein: CASRPSGGGGYNEQFF; CDR3 DNA: TGTGCCAGCAGACCCAGCGGGGGCGGTGGATACAATGAGCAGTTCTTC
clone size: many; D gene: NA; J gene: TRBJ1-1; V gene: TRBV6-1; CDR3 length: 14; CDR3 protein: CASTEITGWGEAFF; CDR3 DNA: TGTGCCAGCACCGAGATTACAGGGTGGGGTGAAGCTTTCTTT
clone size: NA; D gene: NA; J gene: TRBJ2-3; V gene: TRBV6-1; CDR3 length: 14; CDR3 protein: CASTPLSRSDTQYF; CDR3 DNA: TGTGCCAGCACTCCCCTCTCACGTTCGGATACGCAGTATTTT
clone size: NA; D gene: NA; J gene: TRBJ2-3; V gene: TRBV7-2; CDR3 length: 14; CDR3 protein: CASSRGASTDTQYF; CDR3 DNA: TGTGCCAGTTCCCGCGGGGCTAGCACAGATACGCAGTATTTT
clone size: many; D gene: NA; J gene: TRBJ1-6; V gene: TRBV6-1; CDR3 length: 15; CDR3 protein: CASSESTGRNSPLHF; CDR3 DNA: TGTGCCAGCAGTGAAAGCACAGGACGGAATTCACCCCTCCACTTT
clone size: NA; D gene: TRBD1; J gene: TRBJ2-5; V gene: TRBV6-1; CDR3 length: 14; CDR3 protein: CASSPITGEETQYF; CDR3 DNA: TGTGCCAGCAGTCCTATAACAGGGGAAGAGACCCAGTACTTC
clone size: many; D gene: NA; J gene: TRBJ1-2; V gene: TRBV7-9; CDR3 length: 14; CDR3 protein: CASSLEAPRGGYTF; CDR3 DNA: TGTGCCAGCAGCTTAGAGGCACCGAGAGGCGGCTACACCTTC
clone size: NA; D gene: TRBD1; J gene: TRBJ2-5; V gene: TRBV6-1; CDR3 length: 16; CDR3 protein: CASSKGQPGYQETQYF; CDR3 DNA: TGTGCCAGCAGTAAGGGACAGCCGGGGTACCAAGAGACCCAGTACTTC
clone size: NA; D gene: NA; J gene: TRBJ2-7; V gene: TRBV6-1; CDR3 length: 13; CDR3 protein: CASSRAGTYEQYF; CDR3 DNA: TGTGCCAGCAGCCGGGCGGGGACCTACGAGCAGTACTTC
clone size: many; D gene: TRBD1; J gene: TRBJ1-5; V gene: TRBV12-3/TRBV12-4; CDR3 length: 15; CDR3 protein: CASRRGGGPGQPQHF; CDR3 DNA: TGTGCCAGCAGACGCGGAGGGGGCCCGGGCCAGCCCCAGCATTTT
clone size: many; D gene: TRBD2; J gene: TRBJ2-5; V gene: TRBV11-2; CDR3 length: 15; CDR3 protein: CASSPRLAGYNEQYF; CDR3 DNA: TGTGCCAGCAGCCCACGACTAGCGGGGTACAATGAGCAGTACTTC
clone size: medium-sized; D gene: TRBD1; J gene: TRBJ2-7; V gene: TRBV7-3; CDR3 length: 15; CDR3 protein: CASSLTGQGGYEQYF; CDR3 DNA: TGTGCCAGCAGCTTAACGGGACAGGGAGGTTACGAGCAGTACTTC
clone size: once; D gene: NA; J gene: TRBJ1-2; V gene: TRBV12-3/TRBV12-4; CDR3 length: 13; CDR3 protein: CASSPRDSYGYTF; CDR3 DNA: TGTGCCAGCAGCCCACGGGACTCCTATGGCTACACCTTC
clone size: many; D gene: NA; J gene: TRBJ2-5; V gene: TRBV14; CDR3 length: 13; CDR3 protein: CASSLQGPETQYF; CDR3 DNA: TGTGCCAGCAGCTTACAGGGTCCCGAGACCCAGTACTTC
clone size: medium-sized; D gene: TRBD2; J gene: TRBJ2-1; V gene: TRBV5-1; CDR3 length: 15; CDR3 protein: CASSLVAGSRVEQFF; CDR3 DNA: TGCGCCAGCAGCTTGGTAGCGGGGAGTAGGGTTGAGCAGTTCTTC
clone size: NA; D gene: TRBD2; J gene: TRBJ2-5; V gene: TRBV7-3; CDR3 length: 16; CDR3 protein: CASSFDRTRHQETQYF; CDR3 DNA: TGTGCCAGCAGCTTCGATAGGACTAGACACCAAGAGACCCAGTACTTC
clone size: medium-sized; D gene: NA; J gene: TRBJ1-2; V gene: TRBV7-6; CDR3 length: 13; CDR3 protein: CASSLAGDYGYTF; CDR3 DNA: TGTGCCAGCAGCTTAGCGGGGGACTATGGCTACACCTTC
clone size: NA; D gene: NA; J gene: TRBJ2-1; V gene: TRBV7-2; CDR3 length: 13; CDR3 protein: CASSLDANNEQFF; CDR3 DNA: TGTGCCAGCAGCTTAGACGCAAACAATGAGCAGTTCTTC
clone size: large; D gene: NA; J gene: TRBJ2-1; V gene: TRBV7-2; CDR3 length: 14; CDR3 protein: CASSPPTRNNEQFF; CDR3 DNA: TGTGCCAGCAGCCCCCCGACTAGGAACAATGAGCAGTTCTTC
clone size: medium-sized; D gene: TRBD1; J gene: TRBJ1-4; V gene: TRBV7-9; CDR3 length: 14; CDR3 protein: CASSTDRGREKLFF; CDR3 DNA: TGTGCCAGCAGCACGGACAGGGGGAGGGAAAAACTGTTTTTT
clone size: medium-sized; D gene: TRBD2; J gene: TRBJ2-7; V gene: TRBV11-2; CDR3 length: 14; CDR3 protein: CASSSGGLSYEQYF; CDR3 DNA: TGTGCCAGCAGCAGTGGGGGACTAAGCTACGAGCAGTACTTC
clone size: once; D gene: TRBD2; J gene: TRBJ2-1; V gene: TRBV20-1; CDR3 length: 18; CDR3 protein: CSARELAGGIGSYNEQFF; CDR3 DNA: TGCAGTGCTAGAGAGCTAGCGGGTGGGATCGGCTCCTACAATGAGCAGTTCTTC
clone size: few; D gene: TRBD1; J gene: TRBJ2-4; V gene: TRBV7-8; CDR3 length: 15; CDR3 protein: CASSLDRTGNSPLHF; CDR3 DNA: TGTGCCAGCAGCTTAGATAGGACAGGGAATTCACCCCTCCACTTC
clone size: NA; D gene: TRBD1; J gene: TRBJ2-3; V gene: TRBV5-4; CDR3 length: 16; CDR3 protein: CASSRAQGASTDTQYF; CDR3 DNA: TGTGCCAGCAGCCGAGCACAGGGGGCGAGCACAGATACGCAGTATTTT
clone size: medium-sized; D gene: TRBD2; J gene: TRBJ2-7; V gene: TRBV6-1; CDR3 length: 16; CDR3 protein: CASSLGTSGRVYEQYF; CDR3 DNA: TGTGCCAGCAGCCTAGGGACTAGCGGGAGAGTCTACGAGCAGTACTTC
clone size: NA; D gene: NA; J gene: TRBJ2-7; V gene: TRBV7-8; CDR3 length: 14; CDR3 protein: CASSFPGGAYEQYF; CDR3 DNA: TGTGCCAGCAGCTTCCCAGGCGGAGCCTACGAGCAGTACTTC
clone size: few; D gene: NA; J gene: TRBJ2-3; V gene: TRBV7-8; CDR3 length: 14; CDR3 protein: CASSRTGRTDTQYF; CDR3 DNA: TGTGCCAGCAGCCGTACTGGACGCACAGATACGCAGTATTTT
clone size: NA; D gene: NA; J gene: TRBJ1-4; V gene: TRBV20-1; CDR3 length: 12; CDR3 protein: CSAREGQEKLFF; CDR3 DNA: TGCAGTGCTAGAGAAGGGCAGGAAAAACTGTTTTTT
clone size: once; D gene: TRBD1; J gene: TRBJ2-4; V gene: TRBV11-2; CDR3 length: 14; CDR3 protein: CASSLTDRGHIQYF; CDR3 DNA: TGTGCCAGCAGCTTGACGGACAGGGGACACATTCAGTACTTC
clone size: NA; D gene: TRBD2; J gene: TRBJ2-5; V gene: TRBV12-3/TRBV12-4; CDR3 length: 15; CDR3 protein: CASSSRLAGALSQYF; CDR3 DNA: TGTGCCAGCAGTTCACGACTAGCGGGGGCCCTTTCCCAGTACTTC
clone size: NA; D gene: NA; J gene: TRBJ2-5; V gene: TRBV5-6; CDR3 length: 14; CDR3 protein: CASSRLGNTGELYF; CDR3 DNA: TGTGCCAGCAGCCGTCTGGGGAACACCGGGGAGCTGTACTTC
clone size: medium-sized; D gene: TRBD1; J gene: TRBJ1-1; V gene: TRBV7-8; CDR3 length: 13; CDR3 protein: CASSFTGATEAFF; CDR3 DNA: TGTGCCAGCAGCTTCACAGGGGCCACTGAAGCTTTCTTT
clone size: many; D gene: TRBD2; J gene: TRBJ2-7; V gene: TRBV6-1; CDR3 length: 15; CDR3 protein: CASRTPGGEYNEQYF; CDR3 DNA: TGTGCCAGCAGAACCCCGGGGGGAGAATACAATGAGCAGTACTTC
clone size: NA; D gene: TRBD1; J gene: TRBJ2-5; V gene: TRBV7-3; CDR3 length: 13; CDR3 protein: CASSRGQGKTQYF; CDR3 DNA: TGTGCCAGCAGCCGAGGACAGGGAAAGACCCAGTACTTC
clone size: few; D gene: TRBD2; J gene: TRBJ2-4; V gene: TRBV9; CDR3 length: 16; CDR3 protein: CASSDAGGLAADTQYF; CDR3 DNA: TGTGCCAGCAGCGATGCGGGAGGACTAGCGGCGGATACGCAGTACTTC